This T cell receptor (beta chain) appears in the sequencing data of a study of T-cell memory formation after mild COVID-19. The J segment lost 8 bases and the V segment lost 5 bases, leaving 2 bases of the junction unmatched. The CDR3 has 13 residues. Germline CDR1 is MNHEY and CDR2 is SVGEGT. Whole-study results and caveats: Day 15 to 85 contractors were CD4/CD8 balanced; later expanders leaned CD4+. Memory from before infection featured some responding clones, which suggests cross-reactive memory joined.

Using constant-segment primers, 5'RACE produced TCR alpha and TCR beta cDNA libraries carrying sample barcodes and UMIs. From the 5' RACE reads, TCRdb called clonotypes with MiXCR, one entry per CDR3 protein. The sample lists 450,000 to 650,000 distinct CDR3 sequences, over 20% occurring once. This clonotype was found a few times. The antigen remains unidentified. This rearrangement joins TRBV6-2 or TRBV6-3 to TRBJ2-1; TRBD1 matches at 11 bases. The sequencing sample was made of PBMCs or a T cell subset sorted from them (not recorded which). The receptor comes from an adult woman who had mild COVID-19 (a few samples of this study predate the infection). Cell type and time point are not known. The CDR3 protein is CASSGTGGHEQFF. CDR3 nucleotide sequence: TGTGCCAGCAGTGGGACAGGGGGGCATGAGCAGTTCTTC.